Below are 21 T cell receptor beta chains sequenced from a single sample in a study of vaccination effects on CD4 cells after COVID-19. Using viral peptide pools, the ViraFEST assay grew out antigen-specific CD4+ T cells prior to sequencing. Cells that had been cultured for 10 days were the source of isolated CD4+ T cells. Participants completed two doses of the BNT162b2 or mRNA-1273 vaccine. No antigens are known for them. Profiled with immunoSEQ multiplex PCR; TCRdb holds only in-frame clones, not every one. The data show about 46,000 clones, 65% to 75% seen once. The source was CD4+ T cells from PBMCs cultured with HCoV-OC43 spike peptides, collected after COVID-19 vaccination. Subset: HCoV-OC43 spike overlapping peptide pool stimulation. These receptors were taken from a human donor who received a COVID-19 vaccine.

The chain has TRBV10-3 and TRBJ2-7; the match to TRBD2 covers 10 bases. Germline loops: CDR1 ENHRY, CDR2 SYGVKD. The V gene end was trimmed by 10 bases and the J gene end by 7 bases; junction bases not matched to a gene: 10. This CDR3 has 13 residues. CDR3 nucleotides: TGTGCCAGCGGGACTAGCGAGTCTGGGGAGCAGTACTTC. Protein product: CASGTSESGEQYF.

The chain has TRBV6-6 and TRBJ1-1; no clear D gene. CDR1 and CDR2 from the germline V gene are MNHNY and SVGAGI (reference sequence). CDR3 size: 15 residues. V lost 2 bases and J lost 2, with 12 bases in between. This CDR3 is CASSYGEPLNTEAFF. CDR3 coding DNA: TGTGCCAGCAGTTACGGGGAACCGTTAAACACTGAAGCTTTCTTT.

The V and J genes are TRBV3-1 (or the pseudogene TRBV3-2) and TRBJ2-5; 9 bases fit TRBD2. With V trimmed by 6 bases and J by 4 bases, 9 bases remained unmatched. Germline-derived CDR1 and CDR2 are LGHDT and YNNKEL (reference sequence). The CDR3 is 15 amino acids. The CDR3, as DNA: TGTGCCAGCAGGAGAGGCGGGGGGGCCGTAGAGACCCAGTACTTC. It is translated as CASRRGGGAVETQYF.

This chain connects TRBV20-1 to TRBJ1-6, with TRBD1 as a possible D gene (6 bases). Germline V gives CDR1 DFQATT, CDR2 SNEGSKA (reference sequence). Trimming shortened V by 3 bases and J by 7 bases, and 10 bases separated the two germline ends. This CDR3 comprises 13 residues. The CDR3 protein is CSASGQPNSPLHF. The CDR3 bases are TGCAGTGCTAGTGGACAGCCGAATTCACCCCTCCACTTT.

This rearrangement joins TRBV12-3 or TRBV12-4 to TRBJ2-3, with unresolved D. This CDR3 spans 12 amino acids. The V and J ends lost 6 bases and 2 bases respectively, with 6 bases between them. CDR3 sequence: CASRRPTDTQYF. The DNA of the CDR3 is TGTGCCAGCAGGAGACCCACAGATACGCAGTATTTT.

The chain uses TRBV7-9 and TRBJ2-1; D call uncertain. Germline V gives CDR1 SEHNR, CDR2 FQNEAQ (reference sequence). V dropped 2 bases and J dropped 10 bases, with 12 bases sitting between them. This CDR3 region has 13 residues. CDR3 residues: CASSLTMSGEQFF. The CDR3 DNA follows: TGTGCCAGCAGCTTAACCATGTCCGGGGAGCAGTTCTTC.

This clone was detected a few times. The chain recombines TRBV3-1 (or the pseudogene TRBV3-2) with TRBJ2-6; 9 bases agree with TRBD1. Germline V gene lookup returns CDR1 LGHDT and CDR2 YNNKEL (reference sequence). V was pared by 3 bases and J by 5 bases, with 5 bases of the junction left unmatched. The CDR3 has 16 residues. The CDR3 nucleotides are TGTGCCAGCAGCCACACAACAGGGGGCAGGGCCAACGTCCTGACTTTC. Protein sequence: CASSHTTGGRANVLTF.

The J gene is TRBJ1-3, the V gene TRBV6-4, with 8 bases aligning to TRBD1. The ends lost 0 bases at V and 0 bases at J; junction bases unmatched: 4. This CDR3 has 17 amino acids. Germline loops: CDR1 MRHNA, CDR2 SNTAGT. CDR3 bases: TGTGCCAGCAGTGACTCCGGGACAGGCAGCTCTGGAAACACCATATATTTT. It yields the protein CASSDSGTGSSGNTIYF.

This chain links TRBV29-1 with TRBJ2-1; TRBD2 agrees at 9 bases. V trimming: 2 bases; J trimming: 4 bases; junction bases outside the gene matches: 9. The germline CDR1 and CDR2 sequences are SQVTM and ANQGSEA. The length of the CDR3 is 16 residues. CDR3 amino acids: CSVETLAGAGYNEQFF. CDR3 bases: TGCAGCGTTGAAACACTAGCGGGCGCGGGTTACAATGAGCAGTTCTTC.

J is TRBJ2-7 and V is TRBV5-1, with 8 bases fitting TRBD1. This CDR3 is 15 amino acids long. Per the germline V gene, CDR1 is SGHRS and CDR2 is YFSETQ. Trimming cost V 3 bases and J 0 bases; bases outside gene matches: 5. This CDR3 reads CASSSQGASSYEQYF. The CDR3 DNA reads as TGCGCCAGCAGCTCCCAGGGGGCCAGCTCCTACGAGCAGTACTTC. Full variable domain (rest looked up from reference TRBV5-1 and TRBJ2-7): KAGVTQTPRYLIKTRGQQVTLSCSPISGHRSVSWYQQTPGQGLQFLFEYFSETQRNKGNFPGRFSGRQFSNSRSEMNVSTLELGDSALYLCASSSQGASSYEQYFGPGTRLTVT.

This rearrangement joins TRBV2 to TRBJ2-1; 8 bases map to TRBD2. Per the germline V gene, CDR1 is SNHLY and CDR2 is FYNNEI. The CDR3 has 10 amino acids. Here the CDR3 DNA reads TGTGCGAGCGGGGGAAACGAGCAGTTCTTC. Its translation is CASGGNEQFF.

V is TRBV18 and J is TRBJ2-5; no definite D call. Between the trimmed V and J ends, which lost 3 bases and 0 bases, there was a span of 5 bases. Germline V gene lookup returns CDR1 KGHSH and CDR2 LQKENI. The CDR3 contains 13 residues. CDR3 DNA sequence: TGTGCCAGCTCACCGGCGAACCAAGAGACCCAGTACTTC. Protein: CASSPANQETQYF.

This clone appeared a single time. V and J are TRBV2 and TRBJ1-6; D is unresolved. Trimming took 2 bases from V and 3 from J, leaving 14 bases between them. The CDR3 totals 17 residues. Germline loops: CDR1 SNHLY, CDR2 FYNNEI. CDR3 DNA sequence: TGTGCCAGCAGTGAATGGCAGCCTTTAAACTATAATTCACCCCTCCACTTT. Amino acid sequence: CASSEWQPLNYNSPLHF.

This chain uses TRBV6-5 with TRBJ1-2, with a possible D match to TRBD1 (5 bases). V lost 4 bases and J lost 8, with 14 bases in between. This CDR3 has 13 residues. From germline, CDR1 is MNHEY and CDR2 SVGAGI. DNA for the CDR3: TGTGCCAGCAGTTTGGGACCCTACCTGGGCTACACCTTC. It translates to CASSLGPYLGYTF.

The chain uses TRBV14 and TRBJ2-1; D may be TRBD2 (6 bases). V lost 2 bases and J 3 bases, leaving 8 bases between the germline ends. CDR3 length: 14 amino acids. Germline loops: CDR1 SGHDN, CDR2 FVKESK. The CDR3 DNA sequence: TGTGCCAGCAGCCAACGACTAGTCTACAATGAGCAGTTCTTC. Translated: CASSQRLVYNEQFF. The variable domain in full, completed from reference TRBV14 and TRBJ2-1, reads EAGVTQFPSHSVIEKGQTVTLRCDPISGHDNLYWYRRVMGKEIKFLLHFVKESKQDESGMPNNRFLAERTGGTYSTLKVQPAELEDSGVYFCASSQRLVYNEQFFGPGTRLTVL.

This clone was detected once. This chain joins TRBV19 and TRBJ1-1; TRBD1 might be the D (5 bases). Germline V CDR1 and CDR2: LNHDA, SQIVND (reference sequence). The germline V and J ends were trimmed by 4 bases and 0 bases, with 6 bases remaining between them. This CDR3 contains 13 residues. CDR3 sequence: CASSTGLNTEAFF. Here the CDR3 DNA reads TGTGCCAGTAGTACAGGGTTGAACACTGAAGCTTTCTTT.

The CDR3 coding sequence is TGCGCCAGCAGCTTCCCAGGGAGAAGGGAGACCCAGTACTTC. Protein: CASSFPGRRETQYF. The genes are TRBV5-1 and TRBJ2-5; either TRBD1 or TRBD2 may supply D (5 bases each). The CDR3 is made up of 14 amino acids. Deletions cut 2 bases from V and 5 bases from J, with 13 bases between. CDR1 is SGHRS, CDR2 YFSETQ, per germline.

The CDR3 is CASSVLVGVNTDTQYF. Here the CDR3 DNA reads TGTGCCAGCAGCGTACTTGTCGGGGTTAACACAGATACGCAGTATTTT. J is TRBJ2-3 and V is TRBV9; D is perhaps TRBD2 (5 bases). The CDR3 is made up of 16 amino acids. V was pared by 1 base and J by 2 bases, with 14 bases between. Germline CDR1 SGDLS, CDR2 YYNGEE.

V and J are TRBV7-8 and TRBJ1-1, with a weak D call TRBD1 (6 bases). V was pared by 3 bases and J by 6 bases, with 23 bases between. The CDR3 covers 17 residues. Germline values: CDR1 SGHVS, CDR2 FQNEAQ. The CDR3 DNA reads as TGTGCCAGCAGCTTTAGGGGGGGTCAACAGGGAAGGGCTGAAGCTTTCTTT. It yields the protein CASSFRGGQQGRAEAFF.

This clone has only one observation. The genes are TRBV9 and TRBJ2-2; 9 bases line up with TRBD2. V gave up 0 bases and J gave up 1 base; unmatched junction bases: 7. This CDR3 has 18 residues. Germline CDR1 SGDLS, CDR2 YYNGEE. Here the CDR3 DNA reads TGTGCCAGCAGCGTAGGGACAGGACTAGCGAGGAACACCGGGGAGCTGTTTTTT. Residues: CASSVGTGLARNTGELFF. Supplemented by reference TRBV9 and TRBJ2-2, the full variable domain reads DSGVTQTPKHLITATGQRVTLRCSPRSGDLSVYWYQQSLDQGLQFLIQYYNGEERAKGNILERFSAQQFPDLHSELNLSSLELGDSALYFCASSVGTGLARNTGELFFGEGSRLTVL.

The chain links TRBV12-5 to TRBJ1-2; 8 bases fit TRBD1. Looked up from germline, CDR1 is LGHNT and CDR2 is FRNRAP. This CDR3 contains 19 residues. Trimming removed 2 bases from V and 3 bases from J; junction bases left unmatched: 17. The CDR3 spells CASGLLESWQGAADYGYTF. In nucleotides, the CDR3 is TGTGCTAGTGGTTTGCTCGAATCTTGGCAGGGGGCGGCGGACTATGGCTACACCTTC.